This entry lists 14 T cell receptor beta chains sequenced from one sample in a study of cytomegalovirus exposure and HLA in healthy donors. The assay was immunoSEQ multiplex PCR, and TCRdb's table has in-frame clones only and misses some. Of 80,000 to 100,000 clones listed, approximately 90% are singletons. The sample taken for sequencing was PBMCs. These receptors were obtained from a young woman in good health and CMV-seronegative.

V is TRBV6-1 and J is TRBJ2-7, with D possibly TRBD1 on 6 matching bases. The germline V gene has CDR1 MNHNS and CDR2 SASEGT. This CDR3 has 14 residues. Trimming took 5 bases from V and 2 from J, leaving 13 bases between them. The CDR3 nucleotides read TGTGCCAGCAGTTGGGACCCAGGGGCCTACGAGCAGTACTTC. It specifies CASSWDPGAYEQYF.

V is TRBV18 and J is TRBJ2-1; TRBD2 matches at 11 bases. Trimming cost V 3 bases and J 9 bases; bases outside gene matches: 13. Germline CDR1 and CDR2: KGHSH and LQKENI. The CDR3 totals 17 residues. CDR3 sequence (DNA): TGTGCCAGCTCACCGAATAGTCTAGCGGGAGGAGGTGGTGAGCAGTTCTTC. It translates to CASSPNSLAGGGGEQFF.

V and J are TRBV18 and TRBJ2-7, with 9 bases identical to TRBD2. Looked up from germline, CDR1 is KGHSH and CDR2 is LQKENI. V shed 0 bases and J 6 bases; nucleotides not matched to a gene: 3. This CDR3 is built from 14 residues. CDR3 in amino acids: CASSPPSGSFEQYF. The CDR3 DNA sequence: TGTGCCAGCTCACCACCTAGCGGGAGTTTCGAGCAGTACTTC.

The chain employs TRBV29-1 and TRBJ2-1; 10 bases are shared with TRBD1. The length of the CDR3 is 14 residues. V was pared by 6 bases and J by 6 bases, with 8 bases of the junction left unmatched. Germline-derived CDR1 and CDR2 are SQVTM and ANQGSEA. CDR3 region: CSVGTGASFNEQFF. The DNA for the CDR3 is TGCAGCGTAGGGACAGGGGCATCATTCAATGAGCAGTTCTTC.

The chain joins TRBV7-3 to TRBJ2-7; TRBD2 is a possible D gene (5 bases). Looked up from germline, CDR1 is SGHTA and CDR2 is FQGTGA. V lost 0 bases and J 3 bases, leaving 12 bases between the germline ends. The CDR3 totals 15 residues. In nucleotides, the CDR3 is TGTGCCAGCAGCTTAACTCCGGGGAACCTCTACGAGCAGTACTTC. Translating gives CASSLTPGNLYEQYF. The full variable domain, its missing parts supplied by reference TRBV7-3 and TRBJ2-7, is GAGVSQTPSNKVTEKGKYVELRCDPISGHTALYWYRQSLGQGPEFLIYFQGTGAADDSGLPNDRFFAVRPEGSVSTLKIQRTERGDSAVYLCASSLTPGNLYEQYFGPGTRLTVT.

This rearrangement joins TRBV5-1 to TRBJ2-3; 11 bases map to TRBD2. The CDR3 consists of 13 residues. V shed 5 bases, J shed 4 bases, and the junction held 0 bases outside the gene matches. CDR1 is SGHRS and CDR2 is YFSETQ in the germline V gene. The CDR3 is CASRLAGADTQYF. The CDR3 DNA is TGCGCCAGCAGACTAGCGGGAGCAGATACGCAGTATTTT.

The chain combines TRBV29-1 with TRBJ2-3, with 7 bases that match TRBD2. The junction had 5 bases not matched to a gene; V was cut back by 7 bases and J by 1 base. The germline gives CDR1 SQVTM, CDR2 ANQGSEA. The CDR3 covers 13 residues. The CDR3 sequence: CSARRGGTDTQYF. As DNA, the CDR3 is TGCAGCGCTAGACGGGGGGGCACAGATACGCAGTATTTT.

V is TRBV10-2 and J is TRBJ2-7, with TRBD1 identical over 7 bases. The germline gives CDR1 WSHSY, CDR2 SAAADI. CDR3 length: 12 amino acids. V was pared by 7 bases and J by 4 bases, with 4 bases of the junction left unmatched. The CDR3 loop is CASTRDSYEQYF. The CDR3 coding sequence is TGCGCCAGCACCCGGGACAGTTACGAGCAGTACTTC.

V is TRBV5-8 and J is TRBJ2-7; D perhaps matches TRBD1 (5 bases). This CDR3 is built from 18 residues. The V gene lost 0 bases and the J gene lost 3 bases, with 22 bases spanning the gap. CDR1 SGHTS and CDR2 YDEGEE come from the germline V gene. The CDR3 DNA is TGTGCCAGCAGCTTGGGGTTCACAAGACAGCCGTACTACTACGAGCAGTACTTC. Translating it yields CASSLGFTRQPYYYEQYF.

This clone was seen a few times. The chain uses TRBV20-1 and TRBJ1-2, with TRBD1 matching 7 bases. V shed 6 bases and J 12 bases; nucleotides not matched to a gene: 10. The CDR3 contains 11 residues. The V gene's germline CDR1 is DFQATT and CDR2 SNEGSKA (reference sequence). As DNA, the CDR3 is TGCAGTGCGCCGGACAGGCCCCGTAACACCTTC. Translated, it gives CSAPDRPRNTF.

This CDR3 reads CASRMGTSSYEQYF. In DNA, the CDR3 is TGCGCCAGCAGGATGGGCACGAGCTCCTACGAGCAGTACTTC. The chain joins TRBV23-1 to TRBJ2-7; no reliable D call. TRBV23-1 is treated as an ORF (open reading frame) with a function not yet certain. This CDR3 region has 14 residues. V was clipped by 6 bases and J by 0 bases, with 12 bases between them.

V is TRBV6-5 and J is TRBJ1-3; unclear D gene. Germline V lookup: CDR1 MNHEY, CDR2 SVGAGI. Trimming took 6 bases from V and 0 from J, leaving 9 bases between them. The CDR3 length is 14 residues. In DNA form, the CDR3 reads TGTGCCAGCAGCTCTAGTAACTCTGGAAACACCATATATTTT. It yields the protein CASSSSNSGNTIYF.

The chain is built from TRBV27 and TRBJ1-6, with 9 bases lining up with TRBD1. Germline V gene data show CDR1 as MNHEY and CDR2 as SMNVEV (reference sequence). CDR3 size: 20 residues. Trimming took 5 bases from V and 0 from J; bases not matched to a gene: 14. This CDR3 is CASSLTGGPPWDSYNSPLHF. The CDR3 DNA reads as TGTGCCAGCAGTCTGACAGGGGGACCTCCTTGGGACTCCTATAATTCACCCCTCCACTTT.

The CDR3 spells CASIPDRGGEKLFF. The CDR3 nucleotides read TGTGCCAGTATCCCGGACAGGGGTGGTGAAAAACTGTTTTTT. J is TRBJ1-4 and V is TRBV19; 9 bases are a match to TRBD1. CDR1 LNHDA and CDR2 SQIVND come from the germline V gene (reference sequence). The V segment lost 7 bases and the J segment 7 bases; nucleotides outside the gene matches: 7. The CDR3 covers 14 residues.